The clone carrying this T cell receptor (beta chain) was found once. This record belongs to a study of shared T cell receptors in the human thymus. The assay was immunoSEQ multiplex PCR, and TCRdb's table has in-frame clones only and misses some. The table has under 700,000 clones, more than 75% seen once. The CDR3 covers 15 residues. V was clipped by 4 bases and J by 3 bases, with 16 bases between them. In germline, CDR1 is SQVTM, CDR2 ANQGSEA. These data were also filed under a second study, of human thymus T cells. This second study says: Among the donors, all were healthy Finnish infants having corrective surgery for congenital heart defects. The related literature has documented a marked overlap of thymic repertoires among unrelated individuals.

The chain joins TRBV29-1 to TRBJ2-4, with D perhaps matching TRBD2 (5 bases). Sample: thymocytes. This TCR was recovered from a boy less than two years old with a congenital heart defect. CDR3 DNA: TGCAGCGTTGCCTGGCGGGTGTCGGACAAAAACATTCAGTACTTC. Protein: CSVAWRVSDKNIQYF.